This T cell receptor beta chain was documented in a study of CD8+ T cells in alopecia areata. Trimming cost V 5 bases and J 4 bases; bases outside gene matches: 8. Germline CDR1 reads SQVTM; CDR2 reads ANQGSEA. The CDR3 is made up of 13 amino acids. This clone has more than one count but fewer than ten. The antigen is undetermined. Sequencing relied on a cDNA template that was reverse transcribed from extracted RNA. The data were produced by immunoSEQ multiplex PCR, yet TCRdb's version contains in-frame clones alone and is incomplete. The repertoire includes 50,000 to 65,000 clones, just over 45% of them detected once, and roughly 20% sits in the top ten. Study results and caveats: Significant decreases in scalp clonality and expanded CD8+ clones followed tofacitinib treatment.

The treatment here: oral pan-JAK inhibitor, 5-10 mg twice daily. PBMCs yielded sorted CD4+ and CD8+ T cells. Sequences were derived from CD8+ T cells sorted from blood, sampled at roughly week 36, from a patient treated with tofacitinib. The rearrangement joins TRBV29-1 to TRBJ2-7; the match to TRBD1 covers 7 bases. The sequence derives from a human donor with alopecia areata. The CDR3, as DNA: TGCAGCGTTTTGACAGGGTCGAAGTACGAGCAGTACTTC. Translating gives CSVLTGSKYEQYF.